The 15 T cell receptor beta chains below were found in one sample sequenced in a study of shared clonotypes between healthy human individuals. TCRdb's copy holds only in-frame clones and misses some; the assay was immunoSEQ multiplex PCR. The table records roughly 2.4 million clones, nearly 97% of them present only once. The specimen was naive CD4+ T cells sorted from blood. Subset specified: CD45RA+ positively selected. These receptors originate from a man aged 18 to 29 in good health.

This clone appeared once. The chain recombines TRBV6-5 with TRBJ1-4, with a possible D match to TRBD1 (5 bases). Germline CDR1 MNHEY, CDR2 SVGAGI. The CDR3 has 12 amino acids. The CDR3 DNA follows: TGTGCGAGTAAGAGGGGTAATGAAAAACTGTTTTTT. This sequence encodes CASKRGNEKLFF.

Remarks on this clone: Because the CDR3's place on the DNA is in doubt, the DNA is left out and the CDR3 is given as listed by TCRdb. The chain combines TRBV6-5 with TRBJ1-5. The CDR3 is 14 amino acids in total, end residues counted. Germline lookup yields CDR1 MNHEY and CDR2 SVGAGI. CDR3: CASSPGTSNGPSIF.

The rearrangement uses TRBV2 and TRBJ1-4; the match to TRBD1 covers 7 bases. Germline V gene lookup returns CDR1 SNHLY and CDR2 FYNNEI. CDR3 length: 15 residues. V lost 5 bases to trimming and J lost 3 bases; unmatched junction nucleotides: 6. CDR3 DNA sequence: TGTGCCAGCAGTCGCTCAGGGGGATCTAATGAAAAACTGTTTTTT. Protein product: CASSRSGGSNEKLFF.

This chain joins TRBV5-7 and TRBJ2-3; 7 nucleotides align to TRBD1. TRBV5-7 is an ORF; its function is uncertain. V lost 3 bases, J lost 1 base, and 5 bases stayed unmatched. The CDR3 extends over 15 amino acids. The CDR3 DNA follows: TGTGCCAGCAGCTCGGACAGGCGATGCACAGATACGCAGTATTTT. This codes for CASSSDRRCTDTQYF.

The chain joins TRBV15 to TRBJ2-7; TRBD2 aligns across 10 bases. This CDR3 region has 18 residues. Germline CDR1 and CDR2: LNHNV and YYDKDF (reference sequence). Trimming removed 0 bases from V and 1 base from J; junction bases left unmatched: 9. CDR3 coding DNA: TGTGCCACCAGCAGAGATCCGGGCACTAGCGGGGATTCCTACGAGCAGTACTTC. As protein: CATSRDPGTSGDSYEQYF.

V gene TRBV5-4 combines with J gene TRBJ1-2; 10 bases map to TRBD1. This CDR3 has 15 residues. The V gene end was trimmed by 2 bases and the J gene end by 2 bases; junction bases not matched to a gene: 3. CDR1 and CDR2 (germline): SGHNT, YYREEE (reference sequence). CDR3 residues: CASSFSGQGNYGYTF. The CDR3 region has the DNA TGTGCCAGCAGCTTCTCGGGACAGGGGAACTATGGCTACACCTTC.

V is TRBV5-6 and J is TRBJ1-6; no clear D gene. Germline V CDR1 and CDR2: SGHDT, YYEEEE. The V and J ends lost 0 bases and 8 bases respectively, with 6 bases between them. The CDR3 length is 13 residues. The CDR3 bases are TGTGCCAGCAGCTTGGTTGGGGATTCACCCCTCCACTTT. Translated: CASSLVGDSPLHF.

This clone was seen only once. V is TRBV6-1 and J is TRBJ2-7; no clear D. With 3 bases removed from V and 3 bases from J, the gap between germline ends came to 15 bases. This CDR3 is built from 15 residues. CDR1 and CDR2 from the germline V gene are MNHNS and SASEGT. CDR3 amino acids: CASSDPLTVRYEQYF. DNA for the CDR3: TGTGCCAGCAGTGATCCCTTGACGGTTCGCTACGAGCAGTACTTC.

As to this clone: Other DNA sequences in this sample translate to the same CDR3. The rearrangement uses TRBV30 and TRBJ1-1, with D unresolved. The CDR3 contains 12 residues. V was clipped by 5 bases and J by 1 base, with 8 bases between them. Germline values: CDR1 GTSNPN, CDR2 SVGIG (reference sequence). The CDR3 protein is CAWGRPNTEAFF. CDR3 bases: TGTGCCTGGGGACGACCGAACACTGAAGCTTTCTTT.

The rearrangement uses TRBV18 and TRBJ1-2; no clear D gene. Germline V gene sequence: CDR1 KGHSH, CDR2 LQKENI. The V and J ends lost 1 base and 4 bases respectively, with 16 bases between them. This CDR3 contains 16 residues. This CDR3 reads CASSPRIREESYGYTF. The CDR3 nucleotides are TGTGCCAGCTCACCACGTATTCGAGAGGAATCCTATGGCTACACCTTC.

This chain joins TRBV5-1 and TRBJ2-1, with D perhaps given as TRBD1 or TRBD2 (6 bases each). This CDR3 contains 14 residues. Germline V lookup: CDR1 SGHRS, CDR2 YFSETQ. V lost 3 bases, J lost 0 bases, and 7 bases lay in between. This CDR3 reads CASSWGASYNEQFF. The DNA of the CDR3 is TGCGCCAGCAGCTGGGGGGCCTCCTACAATGAGCAGTTCTTC.

V usage is TRBV5-1 and J usage is TRBJ2-7; 8 bases line up with TRBD1. V gave up 3 bases and J gave up 0 bases; unmatched junction bases: 5. From germline, CDR1 is SGHRS and CDR2 YFSETQ. This CDR3 has 15 amino acids. The CDR3 reads CASSSTGVASYEQYF. Here the CDR3 DNA reads TGCGCCAGCAGCTCGACAGGGGTGGCCTCCTACGAGCAGTACTTC.

This clone showed up just once. This chain joins TRBV10-3 and TRBJ2-2; the D gene is possibly TRBD1 (6 bases). The CDR3 spans 15 residues. CDR1 ENHRY and CDR2 SYGVKD come from the germline V gene. V shed 5 bases and J shed 3 bases, with 13 bases lying between them. For the CDR3, the DNA is TGTGCCATCAGTCTCAGGGGTCGGGACACCGGGGAGCTGTTTTTT. The encoded protein is CAISLRGRDTGELFF.

The rearrangement joins TRBV19 to TRBJ1-5, with 8 nucleotides matching TRBD1. The CDR3 runs 15 residues. J gave up 0 bases and V 4 bases, and 2 bases lay outside the gene matches. Germline values: CDR1 LNHDA, CDR2 SQIVND (reference sequence). The CDR3 DNA follows: TGTGCCAGTAGTAAGACAGGGGATAGCAATCAGCCCCAGCATTTT. Protein: CASSKTGDSNQPQHF.

The DNA for the CDR3 is TGTGCCAGTAGCATTGGGGCCGAGCAGTACTTC. Protein product: CASSIGAEQYF. The chain joins TRBV6-5 to TRBJ2-7, with a tentative D call TRBD1 (5 bases). V gave up 9 bases and J gave up 6 bases, with 12 bases separating them. The V gene's germline CDR1 is MNHEY and CDR2 SVGAGI. The CDR3 runs 11 residues.